This TCR beta chain stems from a study of vaccination and CD4 T cells after COVID-19. Comment on this clonotype: As yet, its antigen is unknown.

Noted treatment: roughly 10-day PBMC culture with coronavirus spike peptide pools or control peptides (ViraFEST assay). CD4+ T cells that had been cultured provided DNA sequenced with the Oncomine TCR Beta short-read assay. Each CDR3 protein gets one entry after TCRdb re-called the PCR reads with MiXCR. The sample has roughly 13,000 distinct CDR3 sequences, 35% seen once. CDR3 size: 15 residues. V was clipped by 3 bases and J by 2 bases, with 13 bases between them. Germline CDR1 is MDHEN and CDR2 is SYDVKM. Sequencing was performed on CD4+ T cells from blood, cultured in vitro. The genes are TRBV28 and TRBJ1-1; perhaps TRBD1 as D (5 bases). The source of this sequence is a human donor who had recovered from COVID-19. CDR3 residues: CASSLGGDFNTEAFF. In DNA form, the CDR3 reads TGTGCCAGCAGTTTGGGGGGGGACTTTAACACTGAAGCTTTCTTT.